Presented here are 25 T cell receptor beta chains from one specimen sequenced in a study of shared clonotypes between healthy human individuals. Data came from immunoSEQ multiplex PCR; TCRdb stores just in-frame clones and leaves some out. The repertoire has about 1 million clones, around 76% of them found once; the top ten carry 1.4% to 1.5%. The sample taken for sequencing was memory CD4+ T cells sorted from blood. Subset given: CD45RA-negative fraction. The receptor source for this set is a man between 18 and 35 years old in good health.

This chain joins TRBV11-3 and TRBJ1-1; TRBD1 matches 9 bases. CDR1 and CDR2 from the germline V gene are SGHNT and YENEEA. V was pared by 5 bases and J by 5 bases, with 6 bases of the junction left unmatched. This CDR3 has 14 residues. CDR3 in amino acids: CASSQQGARTEAFF. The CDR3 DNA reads TGTGCCAGCAGCCAACAGGGGGCCCGGACTGAAGCTTTCTTT.

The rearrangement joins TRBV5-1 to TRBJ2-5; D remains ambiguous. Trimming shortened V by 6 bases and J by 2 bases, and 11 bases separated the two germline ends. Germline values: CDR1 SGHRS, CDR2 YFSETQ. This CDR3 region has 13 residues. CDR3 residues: CASTPGSQETQYF. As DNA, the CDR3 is TGCGCCAGCACCCCCGGGTCACAAGAGACCCAGTACTTC.

The CDR3 is CSVDTGRPGGNTIYF. The DNA of the CDR3 is TGCAGCGTTGATACAGGCCGACCAGGGGGAAACACCATATATTTT. The rearrangement joins TRBV29-1 to TRBJ1-3; a weak D match, TRBD1 (5 bases). Between the trimmed V and J ends, which lost 3 bases and 4 bases, there was a span of 16 bases. The CDR3 contains 15 residues. Germline V gene sequence: CDR1 SQVTM, CDR2 ANQGSEA. Full variable domain (outside the CDR3, taken from reference TRBV29-1 and TRBJ1-3): SAVISQKPSRDICQRGTSLTIQCQVDSQVTMMFWYRQQPGQSLTLIATANQGSEATYESGFVIDKFPISRPNLTFSTLTVSNMSPEDSSIYLCSVDTGRPGGNTIYFGEGSWLTVV.

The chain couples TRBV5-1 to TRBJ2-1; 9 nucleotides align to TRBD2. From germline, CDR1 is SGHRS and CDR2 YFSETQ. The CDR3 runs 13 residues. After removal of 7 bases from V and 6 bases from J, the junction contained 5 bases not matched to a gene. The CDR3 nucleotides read TGCGCCAGCGCGGCGGGAGGGCTCAATGAGCAGTTCTTC. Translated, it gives CASAAGGLNEQFF.

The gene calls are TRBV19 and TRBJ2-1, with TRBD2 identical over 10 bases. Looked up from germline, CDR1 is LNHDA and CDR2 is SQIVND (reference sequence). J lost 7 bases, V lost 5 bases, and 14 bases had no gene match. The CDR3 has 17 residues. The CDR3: CASSLAPAGGPRNEQFF. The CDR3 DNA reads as TGTGCCAGTAGTCTCGCCCCAGCGGGAGGGCCTCGTAATGAGCAGTTCTTC.

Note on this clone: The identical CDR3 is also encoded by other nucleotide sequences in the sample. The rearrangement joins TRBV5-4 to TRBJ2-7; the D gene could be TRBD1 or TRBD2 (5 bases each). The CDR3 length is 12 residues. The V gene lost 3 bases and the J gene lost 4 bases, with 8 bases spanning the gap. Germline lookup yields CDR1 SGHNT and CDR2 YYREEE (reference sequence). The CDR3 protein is CASSSRGYEQYF. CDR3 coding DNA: TGTGCCAGCAGCTCGAGGGGATACGAGCAGTACTTC.

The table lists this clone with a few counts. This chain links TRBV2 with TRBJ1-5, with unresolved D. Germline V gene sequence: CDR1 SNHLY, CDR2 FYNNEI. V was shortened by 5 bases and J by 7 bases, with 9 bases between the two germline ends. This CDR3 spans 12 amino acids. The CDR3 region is CASSLDGQPQHF. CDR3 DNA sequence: TGTGCCAGCAGTCTGGATGGACAGCCCCAGCATTTT.

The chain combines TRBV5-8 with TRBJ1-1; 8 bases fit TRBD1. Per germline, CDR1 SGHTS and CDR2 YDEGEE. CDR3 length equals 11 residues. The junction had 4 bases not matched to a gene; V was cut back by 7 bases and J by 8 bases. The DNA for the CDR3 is TGTGCCAGCTCAAACAGGGGGGAAGCTTTCTTT. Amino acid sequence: CASSNRGEAFF.

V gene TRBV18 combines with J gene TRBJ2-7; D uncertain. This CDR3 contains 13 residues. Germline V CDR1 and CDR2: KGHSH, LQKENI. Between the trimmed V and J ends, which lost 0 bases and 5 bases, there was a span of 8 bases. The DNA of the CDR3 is TGTGCCAGCTCACCACCGCTAGGTAACGAGCAGTACTTC. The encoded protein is CASSPPLGNEQYF.

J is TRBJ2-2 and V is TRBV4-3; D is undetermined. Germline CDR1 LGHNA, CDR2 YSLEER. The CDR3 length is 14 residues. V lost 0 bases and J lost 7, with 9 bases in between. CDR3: CASSQDNNLGELFF. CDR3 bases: TGCGCCAGCAGCCAAGATAACAACCTCGGGGAGCTGTTTTTT.

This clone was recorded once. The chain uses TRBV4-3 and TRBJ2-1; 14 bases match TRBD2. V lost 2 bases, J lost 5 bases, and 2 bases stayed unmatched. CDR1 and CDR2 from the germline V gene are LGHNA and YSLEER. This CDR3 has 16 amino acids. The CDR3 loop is CASSQRLAGGNNEQFF. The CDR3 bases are TGCGCCAGCAGCCAAAGACTAGCGGGAGGGAACAATGAGCAGTTCTTC.

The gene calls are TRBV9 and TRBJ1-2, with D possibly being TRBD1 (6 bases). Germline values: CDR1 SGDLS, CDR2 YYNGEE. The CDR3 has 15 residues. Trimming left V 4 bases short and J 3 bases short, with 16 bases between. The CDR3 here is CASSSSWGRDYGYTF. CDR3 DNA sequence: TGTGCCAGCAGCTCGAGTTGGGGGCGGGACTATGGCTACACCTTC.

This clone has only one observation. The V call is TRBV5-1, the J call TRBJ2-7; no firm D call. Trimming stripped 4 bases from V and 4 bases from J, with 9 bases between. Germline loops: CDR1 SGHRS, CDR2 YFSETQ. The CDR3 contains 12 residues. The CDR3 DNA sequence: TGCGCCAGCAGCAAGGTCGGATACGAGCAGTACTTC. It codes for CASSKVGYEQYF.

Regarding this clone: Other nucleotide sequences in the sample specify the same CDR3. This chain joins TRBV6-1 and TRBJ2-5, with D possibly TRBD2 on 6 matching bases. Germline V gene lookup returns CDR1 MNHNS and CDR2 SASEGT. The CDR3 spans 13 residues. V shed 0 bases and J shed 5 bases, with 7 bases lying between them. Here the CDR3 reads CASSEAGRETQYF. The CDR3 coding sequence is TGTGCCAGCAGTGAAGCAGGGAGGGAGACCCAGTACTTC.

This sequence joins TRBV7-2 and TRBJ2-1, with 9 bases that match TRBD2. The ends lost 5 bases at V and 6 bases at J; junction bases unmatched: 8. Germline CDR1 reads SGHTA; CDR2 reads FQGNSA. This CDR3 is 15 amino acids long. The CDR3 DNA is TGTGCCAGCAGCACTCCTAGCGGGGCGACCAATGAGCAGTTCTTC. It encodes CASSTPSGATNEQFF.

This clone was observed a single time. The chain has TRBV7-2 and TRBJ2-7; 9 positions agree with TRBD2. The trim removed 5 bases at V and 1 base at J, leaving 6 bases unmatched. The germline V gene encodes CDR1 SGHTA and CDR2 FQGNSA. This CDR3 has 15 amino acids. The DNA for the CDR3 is TGTGCCAGCAGCACACGACTAGCGGCTTCCTACGAGCAGTACTTC. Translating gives CASSTRLAASYEQYF.

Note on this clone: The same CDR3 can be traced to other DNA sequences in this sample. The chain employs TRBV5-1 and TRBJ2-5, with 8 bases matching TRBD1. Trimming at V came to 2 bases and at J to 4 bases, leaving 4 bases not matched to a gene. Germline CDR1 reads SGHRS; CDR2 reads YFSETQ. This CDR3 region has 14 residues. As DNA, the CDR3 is TGCGCCAGCAGCTTAGGAGGGACAGGAGAGACCCAGTACTTC. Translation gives CASSLGGTGETQYF.

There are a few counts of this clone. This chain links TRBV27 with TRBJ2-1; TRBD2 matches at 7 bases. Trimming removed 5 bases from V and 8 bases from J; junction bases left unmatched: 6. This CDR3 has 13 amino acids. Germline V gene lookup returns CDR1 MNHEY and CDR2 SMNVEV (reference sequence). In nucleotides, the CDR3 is TGTGCCAGCAGTCCGGTGGGGGGGTATGAGCAGTTCTTC. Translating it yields CASSPVGGYEQFF.

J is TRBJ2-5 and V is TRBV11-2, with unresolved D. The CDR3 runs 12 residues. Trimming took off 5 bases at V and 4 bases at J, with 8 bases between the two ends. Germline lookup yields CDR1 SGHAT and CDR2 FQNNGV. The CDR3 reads CASSLAAETQYF. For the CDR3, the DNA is TGTGCCAGCAGCCTGGCGGCAGAGACCCAGTACTTC.

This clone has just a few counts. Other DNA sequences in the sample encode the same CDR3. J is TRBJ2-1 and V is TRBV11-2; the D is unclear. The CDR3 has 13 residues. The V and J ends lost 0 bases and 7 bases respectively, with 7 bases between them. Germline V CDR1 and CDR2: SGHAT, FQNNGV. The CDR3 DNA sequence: TGTGCCAGCAGCTTAGATCATGTGAATGAGCAGTTCTTC. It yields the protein CASSLDHVNEQFF. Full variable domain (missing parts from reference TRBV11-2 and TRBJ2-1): EAGVAQSPRYKIIEKRQSVAFWCNPISGHATLYWYQQILGQGPKLLIQFQNNGVVDDSQLPKDRFSAERLKGVDSTLKIQPAKLEDSAVYLCASSLDHVNEQFFGPGTRLTVL.

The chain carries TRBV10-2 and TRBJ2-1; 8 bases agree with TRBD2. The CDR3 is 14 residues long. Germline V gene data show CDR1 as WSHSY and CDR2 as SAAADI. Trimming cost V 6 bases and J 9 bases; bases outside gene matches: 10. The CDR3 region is CASREPGLVGEQFF. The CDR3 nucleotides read TGCGCCAGCAGAGAACCGGGACTAGTGGGTGAGCAGTTCTTC.

CDR3 nucleotides: TGTGCCAGCAGCGTAGACAGGGCAGGGAATTCACCCCTCCACTTT. Translated, it gives CASSVDRAGNSPLHF. The chain joins TRBV9 to TRBJ1-6, with D possibly TRBD1 on 6 matching bases. The CDR3 runs 15 residues. Germline CDR1 and CDR2: SGDLS and YYNGEE. The ends were cut back, 0 bases at V and 7 bases at J, with 11 bases in the middle.

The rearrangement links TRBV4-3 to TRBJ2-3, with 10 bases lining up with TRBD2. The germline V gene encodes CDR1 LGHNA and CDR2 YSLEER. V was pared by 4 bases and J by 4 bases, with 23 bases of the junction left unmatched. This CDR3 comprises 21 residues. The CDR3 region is CASSLYPPGTSGAPGADTQYF. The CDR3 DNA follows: TGCGCCAGCAGCCTCTACCCCCCCGGTACTAGCGGGGCCCCCGGCGCAGATACGCAGTATTTT.

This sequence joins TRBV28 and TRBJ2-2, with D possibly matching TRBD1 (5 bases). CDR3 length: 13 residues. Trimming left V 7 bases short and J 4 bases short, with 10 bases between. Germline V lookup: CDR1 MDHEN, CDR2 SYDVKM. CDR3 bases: TGTGCCAGCACATCGACAGTCACCGGGGAGCTGTTTTTT. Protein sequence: CASTSTVTGELFF.

CDR3: CASSLRENSPLHF. The CDR3, as DNA: TGTGCCAGTAGTTTGAGGGAAAATTCACCCCTCCACTTT. V usage is TRBV19 and J usage is TRBJ1-6; D ambiguous. V lost 5 bases and J 7 bases, leaving 9 bases between the germline ends. The CDR3 runs to 13 residues. CDR1 and CDR2 (germline): LNHDA, SQIVND (reference sequence). Full variable domain (rest looked up from reference TRBV19 and TRBJ1-6): DGGITQSPKYLFRKEGQNVTLSCEQNLNHDAMYWYRQDPGQGLRLIYYSQIVNDFQKGDIAEGYSVSREKKESFPLTVTSAQKNPTAFYLCASSLRENSPLHFGNGTRLTVT.